This record concerns one T cell receptor (beta chain) sequence. This entry belongs to a study of OX40 agonist ivuxolimab in advanced cancers. Study-level background: Ivuxolimab is an agonistic anti-OX40 (CD134) antibody, and patients were treated with it.

Only in-frame clones appear in the TCRdb table, and some are missing; sequencing was by immunoSEQ multiplex PCR. The data hold fewer than 90,000 clones, with around 83% observed a single time. Specimen: CD4+ or CD8+ T cells sorted from blood, collected in a trial of the OX40 agonist ivuxolimab. The TCR was taken from an adult with an advanced solid tumor such as melanoma, head and neck, liver or kidney cancer.

The CDR3 sequence: CASSERLAGRDTQYF. The CDR3, as DNA: TGTGCCAGCAGTGAACGCCTAGCGGGGAGAGATACGCAGTATTTT. The rearrangement joins TRBV6-1 to TRBJ2-3, with 9 positions matching TRBD2. This CDR3 has 15 amino acids. The V segment lost 2 bases and the J segment 5 bases; nucleotides outside the gene matches: 5. The germline gives CDR1 MNHNS, CDR2 SASEGT.